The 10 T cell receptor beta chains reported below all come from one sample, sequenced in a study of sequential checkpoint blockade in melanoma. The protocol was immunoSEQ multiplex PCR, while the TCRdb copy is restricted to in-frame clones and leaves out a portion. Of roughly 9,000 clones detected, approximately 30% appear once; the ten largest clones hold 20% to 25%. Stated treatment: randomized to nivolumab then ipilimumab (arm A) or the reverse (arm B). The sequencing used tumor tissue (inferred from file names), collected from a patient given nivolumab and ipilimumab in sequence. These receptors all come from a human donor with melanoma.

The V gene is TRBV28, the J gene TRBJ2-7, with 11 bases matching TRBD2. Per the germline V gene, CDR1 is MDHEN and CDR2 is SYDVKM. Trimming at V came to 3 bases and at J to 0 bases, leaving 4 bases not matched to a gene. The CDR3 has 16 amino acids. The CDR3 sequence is CASSFASGGSSYEQYV. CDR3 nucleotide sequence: TGTGCCAGCAGTTTTGCTAGCGGGGGGAGCTCCTACGAGCAGTACGTC.

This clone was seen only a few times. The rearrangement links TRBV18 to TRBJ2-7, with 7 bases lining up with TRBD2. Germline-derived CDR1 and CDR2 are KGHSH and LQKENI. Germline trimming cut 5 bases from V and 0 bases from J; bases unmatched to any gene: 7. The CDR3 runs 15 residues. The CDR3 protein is CASSLGGGISYEQYF. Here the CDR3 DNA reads TGTGCCAGCTCATTAGGCGGGGGTATCTCCTACGAGCAGTACTTC.

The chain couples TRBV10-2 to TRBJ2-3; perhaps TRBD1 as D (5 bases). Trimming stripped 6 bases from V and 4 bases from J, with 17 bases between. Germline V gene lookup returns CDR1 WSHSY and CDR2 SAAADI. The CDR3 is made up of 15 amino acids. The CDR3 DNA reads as TGCGCCAGCAGATCCCCTAAGGGGATCGCAGATACGCAGTATTTT. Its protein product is CASRSPKGIADTQYF.

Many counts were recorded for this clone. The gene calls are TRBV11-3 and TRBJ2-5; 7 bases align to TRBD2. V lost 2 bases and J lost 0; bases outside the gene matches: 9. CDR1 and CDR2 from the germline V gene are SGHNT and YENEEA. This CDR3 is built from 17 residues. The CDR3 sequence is CASSLYPSGVYQETQYF. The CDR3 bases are TGTGCCAGCAGCTTATATCCTAGCGGAGTGTACCAAGAGACCCAGTACTTC.

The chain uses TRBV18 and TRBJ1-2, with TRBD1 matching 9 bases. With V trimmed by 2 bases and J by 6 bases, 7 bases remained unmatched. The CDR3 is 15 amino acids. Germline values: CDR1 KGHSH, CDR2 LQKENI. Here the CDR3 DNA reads TGTGCCAGCTCACCAGTCTTGGGACAGGGACATGGCTACACCTTC. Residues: CASSPVLGQGHGYTF.

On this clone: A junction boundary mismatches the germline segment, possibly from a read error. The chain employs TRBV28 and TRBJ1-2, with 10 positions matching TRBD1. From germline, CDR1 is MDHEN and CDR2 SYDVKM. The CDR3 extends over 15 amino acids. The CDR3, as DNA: TGTGCCAGCACTTTAAGGGGACAGGGGATTAATGGCTACACCTTC. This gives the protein CASTLRGQGINGYTF.

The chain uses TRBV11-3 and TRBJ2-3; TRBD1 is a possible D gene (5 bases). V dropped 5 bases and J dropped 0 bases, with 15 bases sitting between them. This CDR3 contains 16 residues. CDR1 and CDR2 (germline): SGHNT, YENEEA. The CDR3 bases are TGTGCCAGCAGCCTCCGCCCCAGGGTTAGCACAGATACGCAGTATTTT. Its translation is CASSLRPRVSTDTQYF. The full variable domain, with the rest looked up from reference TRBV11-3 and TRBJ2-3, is EAGVVQSPRYKIIEKKQPVAFWCNPISGHNTLYWYLQNLGQGPELLIRYENEEAVDDSQLPKDRFSAERLKGVDSTLKIQPAELGDSAVYLCASSLRPRVSTDTQYFGPGTRLTVL.

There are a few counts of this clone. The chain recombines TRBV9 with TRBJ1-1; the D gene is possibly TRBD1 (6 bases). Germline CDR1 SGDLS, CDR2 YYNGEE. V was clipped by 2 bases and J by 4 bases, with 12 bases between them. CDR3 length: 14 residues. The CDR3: CASSVRGYGTEAFF. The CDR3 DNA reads TGTGCCAGCAGCGTCAGGGGATACGGCACTGAAGCTTTCTTT.

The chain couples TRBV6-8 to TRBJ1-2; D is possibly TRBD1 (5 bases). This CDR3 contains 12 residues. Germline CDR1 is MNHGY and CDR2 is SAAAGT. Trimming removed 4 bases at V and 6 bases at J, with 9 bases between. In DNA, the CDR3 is TGTGCCAGCAGTTCACTGGGGGATGGCTACACCTTC. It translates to CASSSLGDGYTF.

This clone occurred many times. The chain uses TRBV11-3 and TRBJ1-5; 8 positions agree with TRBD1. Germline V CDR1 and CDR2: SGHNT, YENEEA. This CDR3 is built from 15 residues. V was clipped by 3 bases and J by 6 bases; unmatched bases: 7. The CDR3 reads CASSLDGDRRQPQHF. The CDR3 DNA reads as TGTGCCAGCAGCTTGGATGGGGACAGGCGTCAGCCCCAGCATTTT.